The 29 T cell receptor beta chains listed next were all sequenced from one sample in a study of T cells after yellow fever vaccination. TCRdb independently ran MiXCR on the 5' RACE reads; one entry per CDR3 protein. The sample consists of 340,000 or so distinct CDR3 sequences, about 12% of them appearing once. The material sequenced was CD4+ T cells sorted from PBMCs, taken 15 days after the yellow fever booster vaccination. All receptors derive from a man aged 18 to 29 who received the YFV17D yellow fever vaccine.

This clonotype showed up just a few times. The chain links TRBV5-5 to TRBJ1-5; 9 nucleotides match TRBD1. V trimming: 3 bases; J trimming: 2 bases; junction bases outside the gene matches: 0. The germline gives CDR1 SGHKS, CDR2 YYEKEE (reference sequence). The CDR3 consists of 14 residues. The CDR3: CASSWDRGNQPQHF. In DNA form, the CDR3 reads TGTGCCAGCAGCTGGGACAGGGGCAATCAGCCCCAGCATTTT.

This clonotype appeared a few times. The rearrangement uses TRBV15 and TRBJ1-1, with 7 positions matching TRBD1. Trimming took 1 base from V and 1 from J; bases not matched to a gene: 6. Germline V lookup: CDR1 LNHNV, CDR2 YYDKDF (reference sequence). This CDR3 spans 16 amino acids. Here the CDR3 DNA reads TGTGCCACCAGCAGAGGCAGACAGGGCTCGAACACTGAAGCTTTCTTT. This translates into CATSRGRQGSNTEAFF.

CDR3 in DNA: TGCGCCAGCAGTCATTGCAACAGGGGGAGAGTACTGAAAGCTTTCTTT. Amino acid sequence: CASSHCNRGRVLKAFF. The chain uses TRBV23-1 and TRBJ1-1, with 8 positions matching TRBD1. TRBV23-1 is identified as an open reading frame with a role that is uncertain. This CDR3 contains 16 residues. The V and J ends lost 3 bases and 9 bases, in that order; junction bases with no gene match: 15.

The rearrangement uses TRBV9 and TRBJ1-2; D is ambiguous. Germline lookup yields CDR1 SGDLS and CDR2 YYNGEE. Trimming removed 3 bases at V and 0 bases at J, with 21 bases between. The CDR3 contains 18 residues. The CDR3 DNA reads as TGTGCCAGCAGCGGGGAGTTCGGGCGGAGTTGGACTAACTATGGCTACACCTTC. Its translation is CASSGEFGRSWTNYGYTF.

This clonotype was found a few times. The rearrangement links TRBV28 to TRBJ2-4, with D possibly being TRBD1 or TRBD2 (5 bases each). Germline V CDR1 and CDR2: MDHEN, SYDVKM. CDR3 length: 13 residues. Trimming left V 3 bases short and J 9 bases short, with 12 bases between. CDR3 residues: CASSFRDQGIQYF. The CDR3 DNA is TGTGCCAGCAGTTTTCGGGATCAGGGCATTCAGTACTTC.

J is TRBJ2-2 and V is TRBV20-1; TRBD1 matches at 8 bases. The junction had 7 bases not matched to a gene; V was cut back by 0 bases and J by 4 bases. CDR3 length: 16 residues. From germline, CDR1 is DFQATT and CDR2 SNEGSKA (reference sequence). The CDR3 reads CSARDLRTGSTGELFF. Written as DNA, the CDR3 is TGCAGTGCTAGAGATCTCCGGACAGGGAGCACCGGGGAGCTGTTTTTT.

This clonotype turned up a few times. The chain combines TRBV3-2 with TRBJ1-2. TRBV3-2 is a pseudogene segment. The CDR3 covers 8 residues. CDR3 nucleotides: TGTGCCGGCTGGGGCTACACCTTC. Translation gives CAGWGYTF.

The chain combines TRBV27 with TRBJ2-3; 9 bases are a match to TRBD1. The CDR3 loop spans 16 amino acids. Germline V CDR1 and CDR2: MNHEY, SMNVEV (reference sequence). After removal of 5 bases from V and 9 bases from J, the junction contained 15 bases not matched to a gene. The CDR3 here is CASSRWTGDGVRTQYF. DNA of the CDR3: TGTGCCAGCAGTAGATGGACAGGGGACGGGGTGCGGACGCAGTATTTT.

The chain recombines TRBV19 with TRBJ1-1; D unclear. Germline loops: CDR1 LNHDA, CDR2 SQIVND (reference sequence). Trimming pared 3 bases from V and 0 bases from J, leaving 8 bases between. CDR3 length: 14 amino acids. CDR3 residues: CASSIGWVNTEAFF. CDR3 DNA sequence: TGTGCCAGTAGTATCGGGTGGGTGAACACTGAAGCTTTCTTT.

This chain links TRBV27 with TRBJ1-6; TRBD1 aligns across 8 bases. Germline lookup yields CDR1 MNHEY and CDR2 SMNVEV (reference sequence). The V and J ends lost 6 bases and 7 bases, in that order; junction bases with no gene match: 17. This CDR3 region has 18 residues. The CDR3 region is CASRIREGQGARNSPLHF. The CDR3 DNA follows: TGTGCCAGCAGAATTAGGGAGGGGCAGGGGGCGAGGAATTCACCCCTCCACTTT.

The chain joins TRBV20-1 to TRBJ1-1, with D uncertain. This CDR3 is built from 13 residues. Germline loops: CDR1 DFQATT, CDR2 SNEGSKA (reference sequence). Trimming cost V 3 bases and J 6 bases, with 14 bases left between them. The CDR3 loop reads CSARPTAKSEAFF. The CDR3 nucleotides are TGCAGTGCTAGGCCCACTGCTAAATCTGAAGCTTTCTTT.

In regard to this clonotype: Just one base apart from a much larger clone, this may be a read error. This chain's CDR3 is CASIPGGSTDTQYF. The CDR3 nucleotides read TGTGCCAGCATCCCGGGCGGGTCAACAGATACGCAGTATTTT. The rearrangement uses TRBV12-3 or TRBV12-4 and TRBJ2-3; D perhaps matches TRBD2 (5 bases). The CDR3 has 14 amino acids. The V gene lost 7 bases and the J gene lost 3 bases, with 14 bases spanning the gap.

The CDR3 protein is CSARVVVGDTEAFF. DNA of the CDR3: TGCAGTGCTAGAGTAGTGGTAGGGGACACTGAAGCTTTCTTT. The rearrangement joins TRBV20-1 to TRBJ1-1; D is possibly TRBD1 (5 bases). The V end lost 1 base, the J end lost 3 bases, and 12 bases lay between the germline ends. Germline assignment: CDR1 DFQATT and CDR2 SNEGSKA (reference sequence). The CDR3 spans 14 residues.

This clonotype was picked up a small number of times. The rearrangement links TRBV28 to TRBJ2-4; 7 bases map to TRBD2. With 5 bases clipped from V and 0 bases from J, the junction kept 10 bases outside the gene matches. In germline, CDR1 is MDHEN, CDR2 SYDVKM. The CDR3 runs 17 residues. The CDR3 protein is CASSPLGGRLAKNIQYF. The CDR3 DNA reads TGTGCCAGCAGTCCCCTGGGGGGGAGACTAGCCAAAAACATTCAGTACTTC. The full variable domain, in which reference TRBV28 and TRBJ2-4 provide the parts outside the CDR3, is DVKVTQSSRYLVKRTGEKVFLECVQDMDHENMFWYRQDPGLGLRLIYFSYDVKMKEKGDIPEGYSVSREKKERFSLILESASTNQTSMYLCASSPLGGRLAKNIQYFGAGTRLSVL.

This clonotype has just a few counts. The rearrangement joins TRBV2 to TRBJ1-5; D might be TRBD1 (6 bases). This CDR3 is 14 amino acids long. Trimming shortened V by 2 bases and J by 3 bases, and 8 bases separated the two germline ends. CDR1 is SNHLY and CDR2 is FYNNEI in the germline V gene. The CDR3 DNA is TGTGCCAGCAGTGAACGGACAGACAATCAGCCCCAGCATTTT. This sequence encodes CASSERTDNQPQHF.

A few counts support this clonotype. The V gene is TRBV12-3 or TRBV12-4, the J gene TRBJ2-5; 10 nucleotides align to TRBD1. V gave up 3 bases and J gave up 5 bases; unmatched junction bases: 9. The CDR3 loop spans 16 amino acids. The CDR3: CASSFLPGQGRETQYF. The CDR3 DNA reads TGTGCCAGCAGTTTCCTACCGGGACAGGGGAGGGAGACCCAGTACTTC.

The table lists this clonotype with a few counts. The chain is built from TRBV6-5 and TRBJ1-1; 8 nucleotides align to TRBD1. The V segment lost 6 bases and the J segment 3 bases; nucleotides outside the gene matches: 9. Per germline, CDR1 MNHEY and CDR2 SVGAGI. The CDR3 totals 15 residues. The DNA of the CDR3 is TGTGCCAGCAGCCGTAGACAGGGGAGGGACACTGAAGCTTTCTTT. Amino acid sequence: CASSRRQGRDTEAFF.

This clonotype appeared many times. The J gene is TRBJ1-1, the V gene TRBV7-9, with TRBD1 matching 9 bases. The J segment lost 8 bases and the V segment lost 5 bases, leaving 3 bases of the junction unmatched. The germline V gene encodes CDR1 SEHNR and CDR2 FQNEAQ (reference sequence). The length of the CDR3 is 12 residues. The DNA of the CDR3 is TGTGCCAGCAGCCCCGACAGGGGGGAAGCTTTCTTT. Its translation is CASSPDRGEAFF. The full variable domain, its missing parts supplied by reference TRBV7-9 and TRBJ1-1, is DTGVSQNPRHKITKRGQNVTFRCDPISEHNRLYWYRQTLGQGPEFLTYFQNEAQLEKSRLLSDRFSAERPKGSFSTLEIQRTEQGDSAMYLCASSPDRGEAFFGQGTRLTVV.

The rearrangement uses TRBV3-1 and TRBJ2-7; 9 bases are a match to TRBD2. Germline V gene sequence: CDR1 LGHDT, CDR2 YNNKEL (reference sequence). V lost 7 bases, J lost 4 bases, and 5 bases stayed unmatched. The CDR3 contains 13 residues. The CDR3 here is CASTTRGGYEQYF. The CDR3 DNA reads TGTGCCAGCACCACGCGGGGGGGGTACGAGCAGTACTTC.

This clonotype appeared a few times. Here the CDR3 DNA reads TGCAGCGTAAGGGCCGCCTACGAGCAGTACTTC. Translating gives CSVRAAYEQYF. The gene calls are TRBV29-1 and TRBJ2-7; D is unresolved. Germline V gives CDR1 SQVTM, CDR2 ANQGSEA. The CDR3 loop spans 11 amino acids. V lost 6 bases to trimming and J lost 2 bases, with 8 bases between them.

The chain recombines TRBV15 with TRBJ2-5; the D gene is possibly TRBD2 (6 bases). This CDR3 spans 13 amino acids. The germline V and J ends were trimmed by 3 bases and 5 bases, with 10 bases remaining between them. Germline CDR1 reads LNHNV; CDR2 reads YYDKDF (reference sequence). The CDR3 sequence is CATSREGWETQYF. For the CDR3, the DNA is TGTGCCACCAGCAGGGAGGGTTGGGAGACCCAGTACTTC. Drawing the rest from reference TRBV15 and TRBJ2-5, the complete variable domain is DAMVIQNPRYQVTQFGKPVTLSCSQTLNHNVMYWYQQKSSQAPKLLFHYYDKDFNNEADTPDNFQSRRPNTSFCFLDIRSPGLGDTAMYLCATSREGWETQYFGPGTRLLVL.

In this sample, this clonotype turned up many times. The DNA of the CDR3 is TGTGCCAGCAGCTTATCTACCTTATTGGGACAGCAGTACTTC. Translating gives CASSLSTLLGQQYF. The V and J genes are TRBV7-9 and TRBJ2-7, with D tentatively TRBD1 or TRBD2 (5 bases each). V gave up 2 bases and J gave up 8 bases, with 16 bases separating them. The CDR3 has 14 residues. Looked up from germline, CDR1 is SEHNR and CDR2 is FQNEAQ (reference sequence).

The chain carries TRBV18 and TRBJ2-7; 8 bases are shared with TRBD1. The V and J ends lost 3 bases and 0 bases, in that order; junction bases with no gene match: 4. Germline-derived CDR1 and CDR2 are KGHSH and LQKENI. The CDR3 consists of 15 residues. The CDR3 nucleotides are TGTGCCAGCTCACCCGGACAGGGAGGCTCCTACGAGCAGTACTTC. Translating it yields CASSPGQGGSYEQYF.

A few counts support this clonotype. The rearrangement links TRBV4-1 to TRBJ1-4; the D is unclear. This CDR3 has 18 residues. Germline V gene sequence: CDR1 MGHRA, CDR2 YSYEKL. V gave up 2 bases and J gave up 0 bases, with 16 bases separating them. Here the CDR3 reads CASSQSPPALATNEKLFF. DNA of the CDR3: TGCGCCAGCAGCCAAAGCCCCCCGGCATTAGCAACTAATGAAAAACTGTTTTTT.

This chain uses TRBV5-1 with TRBJ2-1, with 7 nucleotides matching TRBD2. The V gene's germline CDR1 is SGHRS and CDR2 YFSETQ. V shed 4 bases and J 5 bases; nucleotides not matched to a gene: 9. The CDR3 totals 15 residues. The CDR3, as DNA: TGCGCCAGCAGCCCAGGCGCGGGAGACCACAATGAGCAGTTCTTC. It specifies CASSPGAGDHNEQFF.

This clonotype was found many times. The chain employs TRBV10-3 and TRBJ2-3, with D possibly being TRBD1 (7 bases). There are 15 residues in the CDR3. Trimming stripped 4 bases from V and 5 bases from J, with 16 bases between. The germline V gene has CDR1 ENHRY and CDR2 SYGVKD. CDR3 protein: CAISAQGGRRDTQYF. The CDR3 DNA reads as TGTGCCATCAGTGCTCAGGGGGGACGCAGAGATACGCAGTATTTT.

This chain uses TRBV29-1 with TRBJ1-2; 9 nucleotides match TRBD1. The germline V gene has CDR1 SQVTM and CDR2 ANQGSEA. The CDR3 runs 12 residues. V dropped 6 bases and J dropped 7; count of bases not matched to a gene: 6. The CDR3 DNA reads as TGCAGCGTCGAACAGGGGGCGGGTGGCTACACCTTC. This translates into CSVEQGAGGYTF.

The chain employs TRBV7-2 and TRBJ2-1; TRBD2 agrees at 8 bases. The trim removed 1 base at V and 2 bases at J, leaving 4 bases unmatched. Germline V lookup: CDR1 SGHTA, CDR2 FQGNSA. The length of the CDR3 is 16 residues. In DNA form, the CDR3 reads TGTGCCAGCAGCTTAGTTGGTAGCGGGGCCTACAATGAGCAGTTCTTC. The encoded protein is CASSLVGSGAYNEQFF.

The chain couples TRBV9 to TRBJ1-2; the D is unclear. Between the trimmed V and J ends, which lost 0 bases and 7 bases, there was a span of 10 bases. The CDR3 has 13 amino acids. CDR1 is SGDLS and CDR2 is YYNGEE in the germline V gene. CDR3 sequence (DNA): TGTGCCAGCAGCGTAGATAGCAGTGCTGGCTACACCTTC. Its protein product is CASSVDSSAGYTF.